This is a list of T cell receptor beta chains from one sample in a study of OX40 agonist ivuxolimab in advanced cancers. Produced via immunoSEQ multiplex PCR; TCRdb's table is partial and in-frame only. The repertoire has roughly 34,000 clones, about four fifths of them found once; the top ten carry less than 2%. Specimen: CD4+ or CD8+ T cells sorted from blood, collected in a trial of the OX40 agonist ivuxolimab. Receptors originate from an adult with an advanced solid tumor such as melanoma, head and neck, liver or kidney cancer. The CDR3 runs from the conserved cysteine through the conserved F or W. The order of the fields is D gene, J gene, V gene, clone size, CDR3 DNA, CDR3 protein. D genes are given only for firm matches. Some rows have no size entry. The others give once, few or many, or a class for an expanded clone.

D: TRBD1; J: TRBJ1-4; V: TRBV19; size: -; DNA: TGTGCCAGTAGTTCCGGGACAGGGGGCGTTAATGAAAAACTGTTTTTT; CDR3: CASSSGTGGVNEKLFF
D: -; J: TRBJ1-3; V: TRBV19; size: -; DNA: TGTGCCAGTAGTATTTCTTCCTCCTCTGGAAACACCATATATTTT; CDR3: CASSISSSSGNTIYF
D: -; J: TRBJ2-5; V: TRBV20-1; size: -; DNA: TGCAGTGCTAGTCTGGACGAGACCCAGTACTTC; CDR3: CSASLDETQYF
D: -; J: TRBJ2-7; V: TRBV28; size: -; DNA: TGTGCCAGCAGTTCGGGCGGGAAGGGCTACGAGCAGTACTTC; CDR3: CASSSGGKGYEQYF
D: -; J: TRBJ2-3; V: TRBV30; size: few; DNA: TGTGCCTGGAGTGTAAATCCGTCAGATACGCAGTATTTT; CDR3: CAWSVNPSDTQYF
D: TRBD1; J: TRBJ1-2; V: TRBV29-1; size: -; DNA: TGCAGCGTTGAAAGGGACAGGGGGGGCTATGGCTACACCTTC; CDR3: CSVERDRGGYGYTF
D: -; J: TRBJ2-2; V: TRBV7-9; size: -; DNA: TGTGCCAGCAGCCCCACCGGGGAGCTGTTTTTT; CDR3: CASSPTGELFF
D: -; J: TRBJ2-5; V: TRBV6-1; size: -; DNA: TGTGCCAGCAGTGAAGTGGGAGGTCAAGAGACCCAGTACTTC; CDR3: CASSEVGGQETQYF
D: -; J: TRBJ2-5; V: TRBV6-6; size: -; DNA: TGTGCCAGCAGGAGACAGGTCTTAGTCCAAGAGACCCAGTACTTC; CDR3: CASRRQVLVQETQYF
D: TRBD1; J: TRBJ2-7; V: TRBV5-1; size: -; DNA: TGCGCCAGCAGCTTGGTCGGACAGGGGAAGAGCGAGCAGTACTTC; CDR3: CASSLVGQGKSEQYF
D: -; J: TRBJ1-1; V: TRBV18; size: -; DNA: TGTGCCAGCTATCGGGACACTTTGAACACTGAAGCTTTCTTT; CDR3: CASYRDTLNTEAFF
D: -; J: TRBJ2-2; V: TRBV7-8; size: -; DNA: TGTGCCAGCAGCTCCGCCACCGCGATGATGGGAGGCGGGGAGCTGTTTTTT; CDR3: CASSSATAMMGGGELFF
D: TRBD1; J: TRBJ2-5; V: TRBV11-2; size: -; DNA: TGTGCCAGCAGCGCGCGGACAGGGTTTGATGAGACCCAGTACTTC; CDR3: CASSARTGFDETQYF
D: -; J: TRBJ2-7; V: TRBV7-3; size: -; DNA: TGTGCCAGCAGCTTAAGTGGGAAATCGGGCGAGCAGTACTTC; CDR3: CASSLSGKSGEQYF
D: -; J: TRBJ2-1; V: TRBV9; size: -; DNA: TGTGCCAGCAGCGTAGCTGCTAGCATCTCCTACAATGAGCAGTTCTTC; CDR3: CASSVAASISYNEQFF
D: -; J: TRBJ2-3; V: TRBV7-2; size: -; DNA: TGTGCCAGCAGCGCCACAGATACGCAGTATTTT; CDR3: CASSATDTQYF
D: TRBD1; J: TRBJ2-7; V: TRBV28; size: -; DNA: TGTGCCAGCAGTTTTGGACAGGGCGTTGACGAGCAGTACTTC; CDR3: CASSFGQGVDEQYF
D: -; J: TRBJ1-6; V: TRBV7-2; size: -; DNA: TGTGCCAGCAGCTTAGGGAGGGAATCACCCCTCCACTTT; CDR3: CASSLGRESPLHF
D: -; J: TRBJ1-1; V: TRBV25-1; size: -; DNA: TGTGCCAGCAGTGCTACAGGAGGAGGGGCCATGAACACTGAAGCTTTCTTT; CDR3: CASSATGGGAMNTEAFF
D: TRBD1; J: TRBJ2-5; V: TRBV28; size: -; DNA: TGTGCCAGCAGTCCAGGGGGCCAAGAGACCCAGTACTTC; CDR3: CASSPGGQETQYF
D: TRBD1; J: TRBJ1-5; V: TRBV6-5; size: -; DNA: TGTGCCAGCAGGAGGACAGGGGTTGATCAGCCCCAGCATTTT; CDR3: CASRRTGVDQPQHF
D: -; J: TRBJ2-3; V: TRBV7-2; size: -; DNA: TGTGCCAGCAGCTTATACACAGATACGCAGTATTTT; CDR3: CASSLYTDTQYF
D: -; J: TRBJ1-3; V: TRBV2; size: -; DNA: TGTGCCAGCAGTGAATCACTGGTAAAAAGCGGGGGCAACACCATATATTTT; CDR3: CASSESLVKSGGNTIYF
D: -; J: TRBJ2-1; V: TRBV28; size: -; DNA: TGTGCCAGCAGTTTATATGGCGGCAATACCTACAATGAGCAGTTCTTC; CDR3: CASSLYGGNTYNEQFF
D: -; J: TRBJ2-7; V: TRBV4-1; size: -; DNA: TGCGCCAGCAGCCAAGAGGGGGCGGTCTACGAGCAGTACTTC; CDR3: CASSQEGAVYEQYF
D: TRBD2; J: TRBJ2-3; V: TRBV4-2; size: few; DNA: TGTGCCAGCAGCCAAGAGTCGGGGGGGACCAGCACGCAGTATTTT; CDR3: CASSQESGGTSTQYF
D: -; J: TRBJ2-5; V: TRBV5-4; size: once; DNA: TGTGCCAGCAGCCCGGGCGTCAGCTTCAGGGAGACCCAGTACTTC; CDR3: CASSPGVSFRETQYF
D: -; J: TRBJ2-3; V: TRBV6-5; size: -; DNA: TGTGCCAGCAGTTATCGGGGAGGCACAGATACGCAGTATTTT; CDR3: CASSYRGGTDTQYF
D: -; J: TRBJ2-7; V: TRBV19; size: -; DNA: TGTGCCAGTAGTCTCGCCATCTCCTACGAGCAGTACTTC; CDR3: CASSLAISYEQYF
D: -; J: TRBJ2-6; V: TRBV5-1; size: -; DNA: TGCGCCAGCAGCTTGGAGGGGTCGTGGTCTGGGGCCAACGTCCTGACTTTC; CDR3: CASSLEGSWSGANVLTF
D: TRBD1; J: TRBJ2-7; V: TRBV2; size: once; DNA: TGTGCCAGCTCCGACTGGCAGGGGGACTACGAGCAGTACTTC; CDR3: CASSDWQGDYEQYF
D: -; J: TRBJ2-7; V: TRBV10-3; size: once; DNA: TGTGCCATCATGGGCGACGCCTCCGGCCCCTACGAGCAGTACTTC; CDR3: CAIMGDASGPYEQYF
D: -; J: TRBJ2-3; V: TRBV11-2; size: -; DNA: TGTGCCAGCAGCTTATGGGACGGACCCACAGATACGCAGTATTTT; CDR3: CASSLWDGPTDTQYF
D: TRBD2; J: TRBJ2-4; V: TRBV11-2; size: -; DNA: TGTGCCAGCAGCTCAACCCGGGGCGGGGGGCGGTCGAAAAACATTCAGTACTTC; CDR3: CASSSTRGGGRSKNIQYF
D: -; J: TRBJ2-3; V: TRBV5-1; size: -; DNA: TGCGCCAGCAGCCTCCCGGCGGCGGCGAGCACAGATACGCAGTATTTT; CDR3: CASSLPAAASTDTQYF
D: -; J: TRBJ1-6; V: TRBV5-1; size: -; DNA: TGCGCCAGCAGCTTTGCCGGGGGGGGGCGTGATAATTCACCCCTCCACTTT; CDR3: CASSFAGGGRDNSPLHF
D: -; J: TRBJ2-7; V: TRBV5-1; size: once; DNA: TGCGCCAGCAGCCCGTGGGAAGGGGACTCCTACGAGCAGTACTTC; CDR3: CASSPWEGDSYEQYF
D: -; J: TRBJ2-7; V: TRBV10-3; size: -; DNA: TGTGCCATCAGTGAGTCTTCAGCCTCGTCCTACGAGCAGTACTTC; CDR3: CAISESSASSYEQYF
D: -; J: TRBJ1-2; V: TRBV6-6; size: -; DNA: TGTGCCAGCATCACGGGATTTGAGGGCTACACCTTC; CDR3: CASITGFEGYTF
D: TRBD1; J: TRBJ2-7; V: TRBV12-5; size: -; DNA: TGTGCTAGTGGTTTGCAGGGGGCTTACGAGCAGTACTTC; CDR3: CASGLQGAYEQYF